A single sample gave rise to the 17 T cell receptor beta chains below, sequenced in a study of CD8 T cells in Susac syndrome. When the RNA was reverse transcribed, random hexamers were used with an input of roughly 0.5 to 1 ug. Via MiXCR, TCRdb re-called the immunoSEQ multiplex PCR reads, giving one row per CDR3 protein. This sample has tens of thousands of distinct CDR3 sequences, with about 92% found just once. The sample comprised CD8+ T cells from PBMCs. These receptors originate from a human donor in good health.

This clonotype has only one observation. CDR3 in DNA: TGTGCCAGCAGCTTAAAGGGGACTAGCGGGGGGGCCTCGGGGCCTAGTGAGCAGTTCTTC. Translation gives CASSLKGTSGGASGPSEQFF. V gene TRBV7-3 combines with J gene TRBJ2-1; TRBD2 aligns across 16 bases. V dropped 1 base and J dropped 9; count of bases not matched to a gene: 15. The CDR3 has 20 amino acids. Per germline, CDR1 SGHTA and CDR2 FQGTGA.

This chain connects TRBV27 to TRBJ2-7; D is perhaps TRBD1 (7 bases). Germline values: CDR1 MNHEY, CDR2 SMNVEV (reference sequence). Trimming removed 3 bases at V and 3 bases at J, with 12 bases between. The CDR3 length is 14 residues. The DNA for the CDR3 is TGTGCCAGCAGTTTCTCCAGGGGGGACTACGAGCAGTACTTC. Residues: CASSFSRGDYEQYF.

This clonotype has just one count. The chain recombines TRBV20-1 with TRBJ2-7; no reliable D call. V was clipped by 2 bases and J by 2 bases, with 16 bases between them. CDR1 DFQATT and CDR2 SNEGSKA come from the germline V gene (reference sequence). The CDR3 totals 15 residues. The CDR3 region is CSARPPGSPPYEQYF. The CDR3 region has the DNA TGCAGTGCTAGACCCCCGGGCAGTCCCCCCTACGAGCAGTACTTC.

CDR3 bases: TGCAGTGCCGACCCGGGTACGGAGGCCAAAAACATTCAGTACTTC. This translates into CSADPGTEAKNIQYF. The V call is TRBV20-1, the J call TRBJ2-4; D not resolved. The V end lost 6 bases, the J end lost 1 base, and 16 bases lay between the germline ends. This CDR3 has 15 amino acids. Germline V gene sequence: CDR1 DFQATT, CDR2 SNEGSKA (reference sequence).

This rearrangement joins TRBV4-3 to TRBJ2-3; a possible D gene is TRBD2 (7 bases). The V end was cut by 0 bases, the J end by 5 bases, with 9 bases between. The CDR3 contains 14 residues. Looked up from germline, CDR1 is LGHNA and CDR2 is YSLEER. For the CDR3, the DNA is TGCGCCAGCAGCCAAGACGGGGGGCGAGATACGCAGTATTTT. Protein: CASSQDGGRDTQYF.

For the CDR3, the DNA is TGTGCCAGCAGCGCCCTGACAGGGTTCACCCTCCACTTT. Translation: CASSALTGFTLHF. The rearrangement links TRBV9 to TRBJ1-6, with 7 nucleotides matching TRBD1. Germline V gives CDR1 SGDLS, CDR2 YYNGEE. There are 13 residues in the CDR3. Unmatched junction bases numbered 8, after V lost 3 bases and J lost 14 bases.

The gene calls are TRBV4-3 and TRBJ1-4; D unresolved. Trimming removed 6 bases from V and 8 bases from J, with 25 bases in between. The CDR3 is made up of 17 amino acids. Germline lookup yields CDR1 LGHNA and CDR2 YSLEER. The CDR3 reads CASSRVLLTDLGEKLFF. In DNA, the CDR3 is TGCGCCAGCAGTCGTGTATTATTGACGGATCTTGGGGAAAAACTGTTTTTT.

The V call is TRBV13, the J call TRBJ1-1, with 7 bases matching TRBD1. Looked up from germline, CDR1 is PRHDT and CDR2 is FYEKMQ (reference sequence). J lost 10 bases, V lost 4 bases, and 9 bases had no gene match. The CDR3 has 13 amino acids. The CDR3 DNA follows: TGTGCCAGCAGCTGGGGGAGGACAGGTTCAGCTTTCTTT. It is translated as CASSWGRTGSAFF.

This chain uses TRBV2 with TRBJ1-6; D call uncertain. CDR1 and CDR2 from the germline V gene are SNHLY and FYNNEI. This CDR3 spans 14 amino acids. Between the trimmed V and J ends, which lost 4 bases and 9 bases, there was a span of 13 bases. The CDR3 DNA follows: TGTGCCAGCAGTGGGGGAAACCCAGTTTCACCCCTCCACTTT. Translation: CASSGGNPVSPLHF.

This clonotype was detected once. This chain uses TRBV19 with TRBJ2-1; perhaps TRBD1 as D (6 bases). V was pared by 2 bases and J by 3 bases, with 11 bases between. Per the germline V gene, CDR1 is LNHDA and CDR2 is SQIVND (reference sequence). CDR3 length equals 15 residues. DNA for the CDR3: TGTGCCAGTAGTATACTGAGAGGGGGCTACAATGAGCAGTTCTTC. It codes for CASSILRGGYNEQFF.

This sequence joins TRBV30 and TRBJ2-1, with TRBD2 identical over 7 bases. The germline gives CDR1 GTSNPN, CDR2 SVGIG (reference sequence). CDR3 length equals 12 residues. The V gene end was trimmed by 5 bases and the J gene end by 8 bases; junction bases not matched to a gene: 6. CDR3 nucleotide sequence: TGTGCCTGGGGACTAGTCGGCGATGAGCAGTTCTTC. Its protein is CAWGLVGDEQFF.

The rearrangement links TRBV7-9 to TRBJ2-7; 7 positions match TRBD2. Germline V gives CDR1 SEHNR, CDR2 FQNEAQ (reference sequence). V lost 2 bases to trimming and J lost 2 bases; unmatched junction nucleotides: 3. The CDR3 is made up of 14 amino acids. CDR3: CASSLTAGAYEQYF. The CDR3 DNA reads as TGTGCCAGCAGCTTAACGGCGGGGGCCTACGAGCAGTACTTC.

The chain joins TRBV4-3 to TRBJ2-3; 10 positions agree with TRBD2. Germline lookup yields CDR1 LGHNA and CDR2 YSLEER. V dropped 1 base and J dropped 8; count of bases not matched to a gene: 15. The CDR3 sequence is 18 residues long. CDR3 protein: CASSQGGLSGGPRATQYF. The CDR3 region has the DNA TGCGCCAGCAGCCAAGGGGGGCTTAGCGGGGGGCCCCGTGCTACGCAGTATTTT.

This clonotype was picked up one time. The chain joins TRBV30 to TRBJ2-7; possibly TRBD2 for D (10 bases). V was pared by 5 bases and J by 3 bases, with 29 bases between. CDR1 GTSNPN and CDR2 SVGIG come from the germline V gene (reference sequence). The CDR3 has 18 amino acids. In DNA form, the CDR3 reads TGTGCCTGGCAAACAGACAGGGGGAGTGCTAGCGGGAGCTACGAGCAGTACTTC. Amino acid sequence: CAWQTDRGSASGSYEQYF.

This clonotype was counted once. CDR3 nucleotide sequence: TGTGCCACCAAACTAGGGGTCCCCCCCATCTACGAGCAGTACTTC. Amino acid sequence: CATKLGVPPIYEQYF. The V gene is TRBV6-5, the J gene TRBJ2-7; D is tentatively TRBD1 or TRBD2 (5 bases each). The CDR3 has 15 residues. V lost 10 bases, J lost 3 bases, and 22 bases lay in between. From germline, CDR1 is MNHEY and CDR2 SVGAGI.

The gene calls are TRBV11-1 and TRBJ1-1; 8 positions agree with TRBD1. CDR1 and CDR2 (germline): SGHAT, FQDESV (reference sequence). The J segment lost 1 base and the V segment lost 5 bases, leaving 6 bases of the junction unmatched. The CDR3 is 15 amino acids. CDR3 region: CASSRYRGENTEAFF. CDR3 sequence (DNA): TGTGCCAGCAGCCGATACAGGGGGGAGAACACTGAAGCTTTCTTT.

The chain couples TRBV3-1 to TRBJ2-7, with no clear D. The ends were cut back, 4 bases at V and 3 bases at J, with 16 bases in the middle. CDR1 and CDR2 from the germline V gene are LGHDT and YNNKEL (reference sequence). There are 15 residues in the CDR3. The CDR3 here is CASSPRLPTIYEQYF. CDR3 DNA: TGTGCCAGCAGCCCCAGGCTGCCGACAATCTACGAGCAGTACTTC.